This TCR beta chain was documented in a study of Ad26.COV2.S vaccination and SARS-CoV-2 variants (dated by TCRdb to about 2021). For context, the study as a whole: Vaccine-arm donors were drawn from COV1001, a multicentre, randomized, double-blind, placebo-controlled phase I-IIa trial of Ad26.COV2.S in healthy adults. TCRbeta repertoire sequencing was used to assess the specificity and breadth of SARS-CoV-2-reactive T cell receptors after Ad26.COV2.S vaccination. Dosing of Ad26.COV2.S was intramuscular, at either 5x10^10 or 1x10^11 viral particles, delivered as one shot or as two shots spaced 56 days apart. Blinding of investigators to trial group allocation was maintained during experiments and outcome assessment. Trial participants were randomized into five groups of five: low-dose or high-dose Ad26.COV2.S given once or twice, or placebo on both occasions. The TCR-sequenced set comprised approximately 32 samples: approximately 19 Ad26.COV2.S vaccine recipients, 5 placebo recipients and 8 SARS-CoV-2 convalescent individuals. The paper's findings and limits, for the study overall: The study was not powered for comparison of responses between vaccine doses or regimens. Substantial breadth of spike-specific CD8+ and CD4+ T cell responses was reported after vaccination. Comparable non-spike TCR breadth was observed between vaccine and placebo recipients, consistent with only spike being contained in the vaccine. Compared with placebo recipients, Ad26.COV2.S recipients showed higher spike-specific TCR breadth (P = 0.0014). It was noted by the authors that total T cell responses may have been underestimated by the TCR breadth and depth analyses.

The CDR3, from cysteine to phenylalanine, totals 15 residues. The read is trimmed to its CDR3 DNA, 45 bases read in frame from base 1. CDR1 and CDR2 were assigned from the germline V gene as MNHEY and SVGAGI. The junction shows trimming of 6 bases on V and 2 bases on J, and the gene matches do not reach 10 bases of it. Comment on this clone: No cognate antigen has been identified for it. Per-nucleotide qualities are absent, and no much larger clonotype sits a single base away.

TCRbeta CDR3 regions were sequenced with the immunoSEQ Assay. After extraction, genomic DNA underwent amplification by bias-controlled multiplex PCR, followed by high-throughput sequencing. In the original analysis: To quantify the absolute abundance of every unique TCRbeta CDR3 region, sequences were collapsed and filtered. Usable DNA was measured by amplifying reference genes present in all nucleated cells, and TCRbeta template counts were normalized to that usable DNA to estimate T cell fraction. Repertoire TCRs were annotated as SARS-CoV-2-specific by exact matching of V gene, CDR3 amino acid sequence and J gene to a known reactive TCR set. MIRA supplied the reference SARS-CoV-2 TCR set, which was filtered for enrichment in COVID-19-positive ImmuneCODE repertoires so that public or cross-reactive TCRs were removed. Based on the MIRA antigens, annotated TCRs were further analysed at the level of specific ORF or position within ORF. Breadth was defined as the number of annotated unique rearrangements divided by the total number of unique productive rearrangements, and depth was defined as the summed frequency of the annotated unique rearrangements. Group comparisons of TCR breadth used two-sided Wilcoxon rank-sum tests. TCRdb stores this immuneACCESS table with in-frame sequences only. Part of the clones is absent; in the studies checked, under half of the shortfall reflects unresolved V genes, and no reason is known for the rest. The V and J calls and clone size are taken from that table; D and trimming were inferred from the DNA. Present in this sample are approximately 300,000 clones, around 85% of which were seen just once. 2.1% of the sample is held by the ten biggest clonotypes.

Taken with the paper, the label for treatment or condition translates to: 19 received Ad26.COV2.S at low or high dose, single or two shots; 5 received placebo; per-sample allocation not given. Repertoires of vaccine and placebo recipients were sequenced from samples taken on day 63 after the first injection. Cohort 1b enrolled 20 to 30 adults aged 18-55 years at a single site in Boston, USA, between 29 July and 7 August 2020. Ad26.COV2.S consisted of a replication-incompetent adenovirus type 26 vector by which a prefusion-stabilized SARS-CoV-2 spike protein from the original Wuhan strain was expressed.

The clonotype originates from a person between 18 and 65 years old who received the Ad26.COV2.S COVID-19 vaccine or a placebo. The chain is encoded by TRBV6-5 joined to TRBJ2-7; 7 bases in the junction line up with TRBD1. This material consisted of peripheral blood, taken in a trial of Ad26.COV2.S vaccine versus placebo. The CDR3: CASRTDRVGAYEQYF. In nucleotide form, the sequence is TGTGCCAGCAGGACAGACAGGGTTGGGGCCTACGAGCAGTACTTC.